The 13 T cell receptor beta chains given below trace back to one sample, sequenced in a study of T cell repertoires in cytomegalovirus infection. TCRdb used MiXCR to reprocess the reads, holding one entry per CDR3 protein. Among about 450,000 distinct CDR3 sequences listed, 30% to 40% were seen once. Sequencing was performed on PBMCs. All receptors derive from a human donor in good health (CMV status not recorded). Some clones in this sample may be carry-over from other donors' samples.

The V and J genes are TRBV12-3 or TRBV12-4 and TRBJ1-2, with a weak D call TRBD1 (5 bases). The germline V and J ends were trimmed by 6 bases and 0 bases, with 17 bases remaining between them. The CDR3 runs to 16 residues. Written as DNA, the CDR3 is TGTGCCAGCAGCTACGGTGGTGGGGGTTCTAACTATGGCTACACCTTC. Translation: CASSYGGGGSNYGYTF.

This clonotype has just a few counts. The rearrangement joins TRBV7-4 to TRBJ2-5; D is unclear. The V end was cut by 5 bases, the J end by 4 bases, with 14 bases between. The CDR3 runs to 14 residues. From germline, CDR1 is SGHVT and CDR2 SQSDAQ. Here the CDR3 reads CASSKLGFGETQYF. Here the CDR3 DNA reads TGTGCCAGCAGCAAGCTTGGGTTTGGAGAGACCCAGTACTTC. Full variable domain (missing parts from reference TRBV7-4 and TRBJ2-5): GAGVSQSPRYKVAKRGRDVALRCDSISGHVTLYWYRQTLGQGSEVLTYSQSDAQRDKSGRPSGRFSAERPERSVSTLKIQRTEQGDSAVYLCASSKLGFGETQYFGPGTRLLVL.

The V call is TRBV12-3 or TRBV12-4, the J call TRBJ1-1; D is unclear. This CDR3 spans 14 amino acids. Trimming left V 8 bases short and J 0 bases short, with 13 bases between. The CDR3 region has the DNA TGTGCCAGCGTTAAACGGGAAATGAACACTGAAGCTTTCTTT. Translation gives CASVKREMNTEAFF.

CDR3 DNA sequence: TGTGCCAGCAGCCAAGGACTAGCGGGGGCCCACTACGAGCAGTACTTC. Its translation is CASSQGLAGAHYEQYF. V and J are TRBV3-1 and TRBJ2-7; 12 nucleotides line up with TRBD2. V shed 1 base and J 3 bases; nucleotides not matched to a gene: 4. The CDR3 is 16 amino acids. Germline V gives CDR1 LGHDT, CDR2 YNNKEL (reference sequence).

This clonotype was counted ten times or more. The chain is built from TRBV7-2 and TRBJ2-3; 7 bases are shared with TRBD1. This CDR3 has 18 amino acids. With 0 bases clipped from V and 0 bases from J, the junction kept 9 bases outside the gene matches. Germline values: CDR1 SGHTA, CDR2 FQGNSA. CDR3 sequence: CASSLARSGGSSTDTQYF. The CDR3 DNA reads TGTGCCAGCAGCTTAGCCCGCTCAGGGGGATCTAGCACAGATACGCAGTATTTT.

This clonotype occurred a few times. The chain employs TRBV12-3 or TRBV12-4 and TRBJ1-3, with 8 bases identical to TRBD1. Trimming took 7 bases from V and 1 from J; bases not matched to a gene: 6. This CDR3 has 15 amino acids. CDR3 coding DNA: TGTGCCAGCAACTTACAGGGGGGTTCTGGAAACACCATATATTTT. It specifies CASNLQGGSGNTIYF.

DNA for the CDR3: TGCGCCAGCAGCCAAGTTCCGCTAGCGGGGGGGCAGCACATTCAGTACTTC. This codes for CASSQVPLAGGQHIQYF. V gene TRBV4-1 combines with J gene TRBJ2-4; 12 bases align to TRBD2. Germline lookup yields CDR1 MGHRA and CDR2 YSYEKL. The length of the CDR3 is 17 residues. V lost 1 base to trimming and J lost 8 bases; unmatched junction nucleotides: 9.

This chain links TRBV27 with TRBJ1-5; possible D gene TRBD1, 5 bases. V lost 2 bases and J 2 bases, leaving 10 bases between the germline ends. Germline lookup yields CDR1 MNHEY and CDR2 SMNVEV (reference sequence). The CDR3 loop spans 15 amino acids. CDR3 DNA: TGTGCCAGCAGTTTAGAGGGGCCTGGCAATCAGCCCCAGCATTTT. Translating it yields CASSLEGPGNQPQHF.

V and J are TRBV6-2 or TRBV6-3 and TRBJ2-5; D not certain. The length of the CDR3 is 12 residues. Deletions cut 5 bases from V and 2 bases from J, with 6 bases between. Germline CDR1 is MNHEY and CDR2 is SVGEGT. This CDR3 is CASSTPQETQYF. For the CDR3, the DNA is TGTGCCAGCAGTACCCCACAAGAGACCCAGTACTTC.

For the CDR3, the DNA is TGTGCCAGCAGCCATGGGACTAGAACAGATACGCAGTATTTT. Its protein is CASSHGTRTDTQYF. The rearrangement links TRBV3-1 to TRBJ2-3, with TRBD2 matching over 8 bases. Unmatched junction bases numbered 2, after V lost 3 bases and J lost 3 bases. Germline-derived CDR1 and CDR2 are LGHDT and YNNKEL (reference sequence). This CDR3 region has 14 residues.

About this clonotype itself: A much larger clone is a single base away; this may be a read error. No conserved phenylalanine or tryptophan ends this CDR3, so it is likely a read error. The rearrangement links TRBV6-6 to TRBJ2-7; D uncertain. The germline CDR1 and CDR2 sequences are MNHNY and SVGAGI (reference sequence). The CDR3 contains 12 residues. V gave up 5 bases and J gave up 2 bases, with 7 bases separating them. CDR3 DNA: TGTGCCAGCAGTAATCACCCCTACGAGCAGTACTTA. This gives the protein CASSNHPYEQYL.

This clonotype has only a few counts. The chain employs TRBV7-7 and TRBJ2-5, with TRBD1 identical over 7 bases. The CDR3 totals 14 residues. Losses at the gene ends were 3 bases for V and 2 bases for J; bases not matched to a gene: 3. The V gene's germline CDR1 is SSHAT and CDR2 FNYEAQ (reference sequence). The CDR3 loop reads CASSFLGQQETQYF. The CDR3 DNA reads as TGTGCCAGCAGCTTTTTGGGACAGCAAGAGACCCAGTACTTC.

Turning to this clonotype: The CDR3 carries no conserved terminal phenylalanine or tryptophan, so it likely arises from a read error. The rearrangement uses TRBV12-5 and TRBJ1-2; D unclear. CDR3 length equals 11 residues. The V gene lost 7 bases and the J gene lost 8 bases, with 11 bases spanning the gap. Germline CDR1 LGHNT, CDR2 FRNRAP. Written as DNA, the CDR3 is TGTGCTAGTGCCGTCAGAGGCGGCTACACCTTA. Residues: CASAVRGGYTL.